These T cell receptor beta chains were read from a single sample in a study of glioma-infiltrating T cells after dendritic cell vaccination. Clones were read by immunoSEQ multiplex PCR, and TCRdb kept only the in-frame ones, dropping some. The profile covers 80,000 to 100,000 clones, with 79% appearing a single time and approximately 6% taken by the ten largest. Material: blood, obtained before dendritic cell vaccination. These receptors were taken from a human donor with glioblastoma. Both conserved end residues are part of each CDR3. The D gene is left open where the match is weak. Clone size is not always given. Where it is, it says once, few, many or a class for expanded clones.

J gene,D gene,clone size,V gene,CDR3 protein,CDR3 DNA
TRBJ1-2,NA,NA,TRBV21-1,CASSKARAAYGYTF,TGTGCCAGCAGCAAAGCCAGGGCAGCCTATGGCTACACCTTC
TRBJ1-6,NA,NA,TRBV6-6,CASSYLGGSYNSPLHF,TGTGCCAGCAGTTACTTAGGCGGCTCCTATAATTCACCCCTCCACTTT
TRBJ1-2,NA,NA,TRBV27,CASRPLGGASYGYTF,TGTGCCAGCAGACCGCTAGGGGGGGCCAGCTATGGCTACACCTTC
TRBJ2-3,TRBD2,NA,TRBV18,CASSPPGLAGDPDTQYF,TGTGCCAGCTCACCGCCAGGACTAGCGGGAGATCCAGATACGCAGTATTTT
TRBJ2-7,TRBD1,NA,TRBV10-3,CAISRDRGSEQYF,TGTGCCATCAGCCGGGACAGGGGTAGCGAGCAGTACTTC
TRBJ1-1,NA,NA,TRBV27,CASSFYNSDTEAFF,TGTGCCAGCAGTTTCTATAATTCGGACACTGAAGCTTTCTTT
TRBJ1-3,TRBD1,NA,TRBV5-1,CASSLVTGAGNTIYF,TGCGCCAGCAGCTTGGTGACAGGGGCTGGAAACACCATATATTTT
TRBJ2-7,TRBD1,NA,TRBV19,CASSIQGAPIYEQYF,TGTGCCAGTAGTATCCAGGGGGCACCCATCTACGAGCAGTACTTC
TRBJ2-3,NA,NA,TRBV18,CASSPVTDTQYF,TGTGCCAGCTCACCCGTGACAGATACGCAGTATTTT
TRBJ1-2,TRBD1,once,TRBV6-5,CASSYRDSLGYTF,TGTGCCAGCAGTTACAGGGACAGCCTAGGCTACACCTTC
TRBJ2-7,TRBD2,NA,TRBV5-5,CASSLTSGALYLEQYF,TGTGCCAGCAGTCTAACTAGCGGAGCCCTTTATTTGGAGCAGTACTTC
TRBJ1-1,NA,NA,TRBV6-1,CASSESLEAFF,TGTGCCAGCAGTGAGTCGCTAGAAGCTTTCTTT
TRBJ1-2,NA,NA,TRBV19,CASRVRGNHYGYTF,TGTGCCAGTAGGGTAAGGGGGAACCATTATGGCTACACCTTC
TRBJ2-7,TRBD1,NA,TRBV2,CASSPDRVIYEQYF,TGTGCCAGCAGTCCGGACAGGGTAATCTACGAGCAGTACTTC
TRBJ2-7,TRBD1,NA,TRBV5-1,CASSRDRANHGEQYF,TGCGCCAGCAGCCGGGACAGAGCTAACCATGGGGAGCAGTACTTC
TRBJ2-7,TRBD1,few,TRBV27,CASSQTGVEQYF,TGTGCCAGCAGCCAAACAGGGGTCGAGCAGTACTTC
TRBJ2-2,TRBD1,NA,TRBV5-1,CASSLVGQGASGELFF,TGCGCCAGCAGCTTGGTTGGACAGGGAGCATCCGGGGAGCTGTTTTTT
TRBJ2-4,TRBD1,NA,TRBV6-1,CASSETGDIQYF,TGTGCCAGCAGTGAAACAGGGGACATTCAGTACTTC
TRBJ2-7,NA,NA,TRBV6-5,CASSRGLLSSYEQYF,TGTGCCAGCAGTCGAGGACTGCTCAGCTCCTACGAGCAGTACTTC
TRBJ1-6,NA,NA,TRBV2,CASSERARAINSPLHF,TGTGCCAGCAGTGAACGGGCCAGGGCGATAAATTCACCCCTCCACTTT
TRBJ2-5,TRBD2,NA,TRBV2,CASGGLAQETQYF,TGTGCCAGCGGTGGACTAGCACAAGAGACCCAGTACTTC
TRBJ2-3,NA,few,TRBV5-1,CASSLSLGGTDTQYF,TGCGCCAGCAGCTTGTCTCTAGGGGGCACAGATACGCAGTATTTT
TRBJ1-2,TRBD1,once,TRBV6-5,CASSYEGQPNYGYTF,TGTGCCAGCAGTTACGAGGGACAGCCCAACTATGGCTACACCTTC
TRBJ1-4,NA,NA,TRBV2,CASDILPNEKLFF,TGTGCCAGCGACATCTTGCCGAATGAAAAACTGTTTTTT
TRBJ1-2,NA,NA,TRBV27,CASSFAGSGYGYTF,TGTGCCAGCAGTTTCGCAGGGTCTGGCTATGGCTACACCTTC
TRBJ2-1,NA,once,TRBV29-1,CSVALAASPFLNEQFF,TGCAGCGTTGCCCTAGCAGCCTCCCCCTTCCTCAATGAGCAGTTCTTC
TRBJ2-1,NA,NA,TRBV18,CASSRSSSLHYNEQFF,TGTGCCAGCTCTCGTAGTTCAAGTCTCCACTACAATGAGCAGTTCTTC